This TCR beta chain is drawn from a study of OX40 agonist ivuxolimab in advanced cancers. CDR1 is MNHEY, CDR2 SMNVEV, per germline (reference sequence). The CDR3 is made up of 15 amino acids. V was clipped by 7 bases and J by 6 bases, with 20 bases between them. This clone was seen just once. Produced via immunoSEQ multiplex PCR; TCRdb's table is partial and in-frame only. This table has about 5,500 clones, around four fifths appearing once. Drawing of blood for sampling happened at baseline, at cycle 4 day 1, and at cycle 7 day 1. Source: CD4+ or CD8+ T cells sorted from blood, taken in a trial of the OX40 agonist ivuxolimab. The origin of this receptor is an adult with an advanced solid tumor such as melanoma, head and neck, liver or kidney cancer. V usage is TRBV27 and J usage is TRBJ2-3; D possibly matches TRBD1 or TRBD2 (6 bases each). The DNA for the CDR3 is TGTGCCAGCACCGGGGGCCTCACCAGGACGGATACGCAGTATTTT. This translates into CASTGGLTRTDTQYF.